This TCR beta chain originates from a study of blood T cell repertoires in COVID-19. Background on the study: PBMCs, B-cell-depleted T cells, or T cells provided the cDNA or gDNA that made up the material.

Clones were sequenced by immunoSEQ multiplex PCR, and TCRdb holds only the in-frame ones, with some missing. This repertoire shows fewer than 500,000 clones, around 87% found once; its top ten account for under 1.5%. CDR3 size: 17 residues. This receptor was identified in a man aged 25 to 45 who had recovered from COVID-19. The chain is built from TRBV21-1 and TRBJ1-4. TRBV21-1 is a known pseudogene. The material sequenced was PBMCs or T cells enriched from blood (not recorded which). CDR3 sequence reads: CASRRGGPAATNEKLFF. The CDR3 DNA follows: TGTGCCAGCAGGAGGGGGGGGCCGGCGGCAACTAATGAAAAACTGTTTTTT.